One sample yielded the 2 T cell receptor beta chains listed below, sequenced in a study of cytomegalovirus exposure and HLA in healthy donors. 13 Jbeta primers and 60 Vbeta primers were used for the PCR. The assay was immunoSEQ multiplex PCR, and TCRdb's table has in-frame clones only and misses some. The profile shows around 140,000 clones, around three fifths of them singletons. Sequencing was done on a sample of PBMCs. The origin of the receptors is a woman between 40 and 55 years old in good health and CMV-seronegative.

The rearrangement links TRBV7-2 to TRBJ1-1, with 7 positions matching TRBD1. Per the germline V gene, CDR1 is SGHTA and CDR2 is FQGNSA. V lost 2 bases, J lost 1 base, and 4 bases stayed unmatched. The CDR3 runs 15 residues. CDR3 bases: TGTGCCAGCAGCTTATTCCAGGGGGAGAACACTGAAGCTTTCTTT. It is translated as CASSLFQGENTEAFF.

The chain employs TRBV7-3 and TRBJ2-5; 7 nucleotides line up with TRBD1. CDR3 length: 15 residues. Trimming cost V 0 bases and J 1 base; bases outside gene matches: 2. The germline V gene has CDR1 SGHTA and CDR2 FQGTGA. The CDR3 is CASSLTGTAQETQYF. Here the CDR3 DNA reads TGTGCCAGCAGCTTAACGGGGACAGCCCAAGAGACCCAGTACTTC.